One and the same sample provided the 23 T cell receptor beta chains below, sequenced in a study of technical replicates of blood from a few donors. Measured with immunoSEQ multiplex PCR; TCRdb has only the in-frame clones, and not every one. The table has 65,000 to 95,000 clones, roughly 93% seen once. What was sequenced was T cells isolated from PBMCs. The origin of the receptors is a human donor in good health.

The rearrangement uses TRBV4-1 and TRBJ2-1; 12 bases align to TRBD2. V lost 2 bases to trimming and J lost 9 bases; unmatched junction nucleotides: 8. Germline V gene data show CDR1 as MGHRA and CDR2 as YSYEKL. The CDR3 consists of 16 residues. The CDR3 region is CASSQLLAGGPSEQFF. The CDR3 nucleotides read TGCGCCAGCAGCCAACTGCTAGCGGGAGGGCCCTCTGAGCAGTTCTTC.

This rearrangement joins TRBV6-1 to TRBJ2-5, with 9 nucleotides matching TRBD1. This CDR3 is built from 14 residues. CDR1 is MNHNS, CDR2 SASEGT, per germline. V gave up 8 bases and J gave up 4 bases; unmatched junction bases: 8. The CDR3, as DNA: TGTGCCAGCGTCCGGGACAGGGCAGCAGAGACCCAGTACTTC. Residues: CASVRDRAAETQYF.

V and J are TRBV5-1 and TRBJ1-6; the D gene is possibly TRBD1 (6 bases). In germline, CDR1 is SGHRS, CDR2 YFSETQ. V was shortened by 4 bases and J by 0 bases, with 17 bases between the two germline ends. The CDR3 sequence is 18 residues long. The CDR3 protein is CASSARGQPSSYNSPLHF. In DNA form, the CDR3 reads TGCGCCAGCAGCGCTCGCGGACAGCCGAGCTCCTATAATTCACCCCTCCACTTT.

V gene TRBV2 combines with J gene TRBJ2-7; 13 positions match TRBD2. This CDR3 region has 14 residues. CDR1 and CDR2 (germline): SNHLY, FYNNEI. With V trimmed by 6 bases and J by 5 bases, 4 bases remained unmatched. The DNA for the CDR3 is TGTGCCAGCAGGGGGACTAGCGGGAATAACGAGCAGTACTTC. Translated, it gives CASRGTSGNNEQYF.

The chain combines TRBV27 with TRBJ1-2; the D gene is possibly TRBD1 (5 bases). Trimming shortened V by 3 bases and J by 8 bases, and 13 bases separated the two germline ends. Germline V CDR1 and CDR2: MNHEY, SMNVEV (reference sequence). The CDR3 is made up of 13 amino acids. CDR3 in amino acids: CASSFLGGAGYTF. The CDR3 region has the DNA TGTGCCAGCAGTTTCCTCGGTGGGGCGGGCTACACCTTC.

This chain connects TRBV28 to TRBJ1-2; D remains ambiguous. V dropped 1 base and J dropped 4 bases, with 16 bases sitting between them. The germline gives CDR1 MDHEN, CDR2 SYDVKM. The CDR3 consists of 16 residues. In DNA, the CDR3 is TGTGCCAGCAGTTTATTGGGCCTCACCGAAAGCTATGGCTACACCTTC. It yields the protein CASSLLGLTESYGYTF.

CDR3 DNA sequence: TGCGCCAGCAGCTTGGCGATCGCGGGAGAAGGGATGAACACCGGGGAGCTGTTTTTT. Protein: CASSLAIAGEGMNTGELFF. The chain is built from TRBV5-1 and TRBJ2-2; 7 bases line up with TRBD2. V gave up 0 bases and J gave up 1 base; unmatched junction bases: 12. There are 19 residues in the CDR3. Germline loops: CDR1 SGHRS, CDR2 YFSETQ.

V usage is TRBV18 and J usage is TRBJ1-2; D uncertain. CDR1 is KGHSH, CDR2 LQKENI, per germline. V was clipped by 0 bases and J by 0 bases, with 8 bases between them. This CDR3 has 15 amino acids. The chain's CDR3 is CASSPPVVTNYGYTF. CDR3 in DNA: TGTGCCAGCTCACCACCAGTAGTTACTAACTATGGCTACACCTTC.

The V call is TRBV28, the J call TRBJ1-1; 7 positions match TRBD1. V trimming: 4 bases; J trimming: 3 bases; junction bases outside the gene matches: 8. Germline lookup yields CDR1 MDHEN and CDR2 SYDVKM. This CDR3 has 15 amino acids. In DNA form, the CDR3 reads TGTGCCAGCAGTTCCCCTCTTGGGACAGACACTGAAGCTTTCTTT. Translation: CASSSPLGTDTEAFF. The whole variable domain, filled in from reference TRBV28 and TRBJ1-1, reads DVKVTQSSRYLVKRTGEKVFLECVQDMDHENMFWYRQDPGLGLRLIYFSYDVKMKEKGDIPEGYSVSREKKERFSLILESASTNQTSMYLCASSSPLGTDTEAFFGQGTRLTVV.

The genes are TRBV21-1 and TRBJ2-1; the D call TRBD1 from the table was never checked on the DNA. TRBV21-1 is a pseudogene locus. The CDR3 has 18 amino acids. The CDR3 DNA reads as TGTGCCAGCAGCTATCGGACGACAGGCTTGGGCTCCTACAATGAGCAGTTCTTC. It specifies CASSYRTTGLGSYNEQFF.

This clone was seen only once. The chain is built from TRBV30 and TRBJ2-5; TRBD1 might be the D (6 bases). The J call could be wrong; TRBJ2-7 is a better fit for the DNA end. This CDR3 has 15 residues. The germline gives CDR1 GTSNPN, CDR2 SVGIG (reference sequence). For the CDR3, the DNA is TGTGCCTGGAGTGTAATGCTCGGGACAAGACACGAGCAGTACTTC. Protein: CAWSVMLGTRHEQYF.

This clone was recorded a few times. The chain is built from TRBV2 and TRBJ2-7; TRBD2 might be the D (6 bases). This CDR3 contains 16 residues. CDR1 is SNHLY, CDR2 FYNNEI, per germline. V was shortened by 7 bases and J by 2 bases, with 21 bases between the two germline ends. In DNA, the CDR3 is TGTGCCAGCATCTGGACTACCGAGAACCACCCCTACGAGCAGTACTTC. It codes for CASIWTTENHPYEQYF.

This chain uses TRBV29-1 with TRBJ1-2; D gene unclear. The CDR3 totals 11 residues. Germline CDR1 reads SQVTM; CDR2 reads ANQGSEA. Trimming shortened V by 4 bases and J by 6 bases, and 9 bases separated the two germline ends. The CDR3 DNA follows: TGCAGCGTTGTCTCAGAAGATGGCTACACCTTC. Translation gives CSVVSEDGYTF.

The chain links TRBV28 to TRBJ2-7; a weak D match, TRBD2 (6 bases). The germline CDR1 and CDR2 sequences are MDHEN and SYDVKM. Trimming stripped 6 bases from V and 3 bases from J, with 12 bases between. The CDR3 length is 13 residues. CDR3 in DNA: TGTGCCAGCAGGCTCGGACTATTCTACGAGCAGTACTTC. It specifies CASRLGLFYEQYF.

V is TRBV6-5 and J is TRBJ1-4, with D maybe TRBD1 (5 bases). The germline V gene has CDR1 MNHEY and CDR2 SVGAGI. Trimming removed 2 bases from V and 3 bases from J, with 7 bases in between. The CDR3 consists of 14 residues. The DNA for the CDR3 is TGTGCCAGCAGTTACGGAGGGGCTAATGAAAAACTGTTTTTT. Residues: CASSYGGANEKLFF.

The chain carries TRBV6-1 and TRBJ2-7; the D is unclear. The ends were cut back, 5 bases at V and 6 bases at J, with 20 bases in the middle. Germline CDR1 reads MNHNS; CDR2 reads SASEGT. The CDR3 is made up of 15 amino acids. The CDR3 DNA sequence: TGTGCCAGCAGTACCGCCGGAGTCGCGACGGGCGAGCAGTACTTC. This translates into CASSTAGVATGEQYF.

This chain links TRBV19 with TRBJ2-1, with D uncertain. The CDR3 covers 16 residues. CDR1 is LNHDA and CDR2 is SQIVND in the germline V gene (reference sequence). V lost 4 bases and J 9 bases, leaving 22 bases between the germline ends. CDR3 in amino acids: CASSKADLPLSGEQFF. The CDR3 bases are TGTGCCAGTAGTAAGGCAGATCTCCCTCTTTCGGGTGAGCAGTTCTTC.

The chain is built from TRBV19 and TRBJ1-1; D might be TRBD1 (5 bases). Per germline, CDR1 LNHDA and CDR2 SQIVND (reference sequence). V lost 5 bases and J lost 5, with 9 bases in between. The CDR3 has 12 amino acids. CDR3 region: CASSAGGTEAFF. The DNA of the CDR3 is TGTGCCAGTAGTGCGGGGGGTACTGAAGCTTTCTTT.

The V and J genes are TRBV27 and TRBJ1-2, with D possibly being TRBD1 (6 bases). The CDR3 spans 14 residues. Germline V gene sequence: CDR1 MNHEY, CDR2 SMNVEV (reference sequence). V lost 3 bases and J lost 8, with 16 bases in between. The CDR3 is CASSFVSDSKGYTF. The CDR3 region has the DNA TGTGCCAGCAGTTTTGTATCGGACAGTAAGGGCTACACCTTC.

The chain carries TRBV29-1 and TRBJ2-3, with 8 bases that match TRBD2. Germline V gene data show CDR1 as SQVTM and CDR2 as ANQGSEA. The CDR3 runs to 15 residues. V trimming: 6 bases; J trimming: 2 bases; junction bases outside the gene matches: 10. The CDR3 region is CSVHGSGALTDTQYF. CDR3 DNA: TGCAGCGTCCATGGTAGCGGGGCCCTCACAGATACGCAGTATTTT.

In this sample, this clone turned up once. The V call is TRBV7-2, the J call TRBJ2-4; tentative D call: TRBD1 (5 bases). The CDR3 consists of 14 residues. The germline V and J ends were trimmed by 1 base and 4 bases, with 8 bases remaining between them. The germline CDR1 and CDR2 sequences are SGHTA and FQGNSA. This CDR3 is CASSLVGAKNIQYF. As DNA, the CDR3 is TGTGCCAGCAGCTTAGTAGGGGCGAAAAACATTCAGTACTTC.

The rearrangement uses TRBV7-9 and TRBJ2-5; D uncertain. CDR3 size: 13 residues. V was shortened by 3 bases and J by 5 bases, with 10 bases between the two germline ends. Germline CDR1 SEHNR, CDR2 FQNEAQ (reference sequence). Here the CDR3 reads CASSFGSLETQYF. The CDR3 bases are TGTGCCAGCAGCTTTGGCAGTCTGGAGACCCAGTACTTC.

The J gene is TRBJ2-5, the V gene TRBV27, with 12 positions matching TRBD2. CDR3 length equals 16 residues. Germline V lookup: CDR1 MNHEY, CDR2 SMNVEV (reference sequence). Germline trimming cut 5 bases from V and 3 bases from J; bases unmatched to any gene: 7. Here the CDR3 reads CASSPRTSGVKETQYF. The CDR3 nucleotides read TGTGCCAGCAGTCCGAGGACTAGCGGGGTCAAAGAGACCCAGTACTTC.